Given below is one T cell receptor beta chain in context. The sample is drawn from a study of control samples from healthy donors and cancer patients. The V end lost 4 bases, the J end lost 2 bases, and 26 bases lay between the germline ends. This CDR3 region has 19 residues. Germline CDR1 reads MNHEY; CDR2 reads SVGEGT. This table comes from immunoSEQ multiplex PCR, and its TCRdb copy is limited to in-frame clones, with some not included. Counted here are approximately 160,000 clones, 93% occurring once; the ten biggest clones make up over 4%. Sequencing input: blood. The rearrangement uses TRBV6-2 or TRBV6-3 and TRBJ1-2; D gene uncertain. The clonotype was recovered from a woman aged 60 to 75 in good health. The CDR3 loop reads CASSSNPGRPGSGNYGYTF. The CDR3 coding sequence is TGTGCCAGCAGTTCCAACCCTGGCCGCCCGGGATCTGGGAACTATGGCTACACCTTC.